This T cell receptor (beta chain) was observed in a study of technical replicates of blood from several donors. Clones were sequenced by immunoSEQ multiplex PCR, and TCRdb holds only the in-frame ones, with some missing. The sample consists of about 94,000 clones, 90% to 97% of them appearing once. Germline V gene data show CDR1 as SNHLY and CDR2 as FYNNEI. The junction had 5 bases not matched to a gene; V was cut back by 6 bases and J by 3 bases. The CDR3 extends over 14 amino acids. This chain joins TRBV2 and TRBJ2-4; 7 positions match TRBD2. The receptor was derived from a human donor in good health. The sample consisted of T cells isolated from PBMCs. For the CDR3, the DNA is TGTGCCAGCAGGCCACCGGGAGGCAAAAACATTCAGTACTTC. Translating it yields CASRPPGGKNIQYF.